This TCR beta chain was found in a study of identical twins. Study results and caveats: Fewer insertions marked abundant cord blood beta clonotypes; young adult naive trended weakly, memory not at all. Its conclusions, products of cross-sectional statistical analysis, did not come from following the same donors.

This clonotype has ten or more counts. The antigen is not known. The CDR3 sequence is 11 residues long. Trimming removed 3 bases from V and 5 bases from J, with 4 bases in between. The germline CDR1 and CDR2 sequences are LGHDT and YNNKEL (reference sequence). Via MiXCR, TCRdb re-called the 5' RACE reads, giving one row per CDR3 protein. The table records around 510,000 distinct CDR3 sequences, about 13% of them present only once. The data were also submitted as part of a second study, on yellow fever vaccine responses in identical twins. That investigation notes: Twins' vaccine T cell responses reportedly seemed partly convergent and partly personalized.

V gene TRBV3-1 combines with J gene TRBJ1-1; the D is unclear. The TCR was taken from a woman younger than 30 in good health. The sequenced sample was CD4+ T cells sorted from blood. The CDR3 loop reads CASSQSTEAFF. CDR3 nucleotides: TGTGCCAGCAGCCAGTCAACTGAAGCTTTCTTT.